This entry features one T cell receptor (beta chain) sequence. The sample comes from a study of blood T cell repertoires in COVID-19. On the study more broadly: The analysed material was cDNA or gDNA that came from T cells, B-cell-depleted T cells, or PBMCs.

Germline loops: CDR1 SEHNR, CDR2 FQNEAQ (reference sequence). This CDR3 comprises 16 residues. Trimming pared 1 base from V and 3 bases from J, leaving 16 bases between. Per the authors' pipeline: From reference gene primer amplification, estimates of nucleated cell counts were derived. Only in-frame clones appear in the TCRdb table, and some are missing; sequencing was by immunoSEQ multiplex PCR. V, J and clone size are those of that table, while D and trimming were read from the DNA. Here the sample spans roughly 180,000 clones, more than 80% being singletons. The V call is TRBV7-9, the J call TRBJ2-7, with a weak D call TRBD1 (5 bases). Source material: peripheral blood. This clonotype was sampled from a woman aged 55 to 70 with acute or convalescent COVID-19. CDR3 DNA sequence: TGTGCCAGCAGCTTAGGCCAGGGTTATGTGGGCTACGAGCAGTACTTC. Encoded protein: CASSLGQGYVGYEQYF. Full variable domain (remainder filled in from reference TRBV7-9 and TRBJ2-7): DTGVSQNPRHKITKRGQNVTFRCDPISEHNRLYWYRQTLGQGPEFLTYFQNEAQLEKSRLLSDRFSAERPKGSFSTLEIQRTEQGDSAMYLCASSLGQGYVGYEQYFGPGTRLTVT.